A selection of T cell receptor beta chains follows, all from one sample in a study of blood T cells in healthy people across ages. TCRdb independently ran MiXCR on the 5' RACE reads; one entry per CDR3 protein. The sample holds hundreds of thousands of distinct CDR3 sequences, roughly 64% seen once. Sequenced input: blood. The receptors originated from a man between 25 and 39 years old in good health. Each CDR3 is given with its conserved first and last residue. Fields, in order: J gene, clone size, V gene, D gene, CDR3 DNA, CDR3 protein. The D gene is left open where the match is weak. Expanded clones are given a class, and other clones once, few, many or no size at all.

J: TRBJ1-1
size: many
V: TRBV15
D: NA
DNA: TGTGCCACCCCCCGCCCGGCCTCGTGGGTCACTGAAGCTTTCTTT
CDR3: CATPRPASWVTEAFF

J: TRBJ1-1
size: NA
V: TRBV6-5
D: NA
DNA: TGTGCCAGCAGTTACAGGGCCCACGGGGGGAACACTGAAGCTTTCTTT
CDR3: CASSYRAHGGNTEAFF

J: TRBJ2-3
size: NA
V: TRBV4-3
D: NA
DNA: TGCGCCAGCTCAGCCGGCGGGTCCCGCACAGATACGCAGTATTTT
CDR3: CASSAGGSRTDTQYF

J: TRBJ2-5
size: NA
V: TRBV29-1
D: NA
DNA: TGCAGCGCTCGGTGGGTGATGGAGACCCAGTACTTC
CDR3: CSARWVMETQYF

J: TRBJ2-7
size: NA
V: TRBV6-5
D: NA
DNA: TGTGCCATCTCTCAGGCGGCTGTGCCGAACGGGCAGTACTTC
CDR3: CAISQAAVPNGQYF

J: TRBJ2-3
size: NA
V: TRBV6-6
D: NA
DNA: TGTGCCAGCAGTACTGGGACACACAACTACGGAAATACGCAGTATTTT
CDR3: CASSTGTHNYGNTQYF

J: TRBJ2-5
size: NA
V: TRBV5-6
D: NA
DNA: TGTGCCGGCAACCCTTCTTACCGAGAGTGGGAGACCCAGTACTTC
CDR3: CAGNPSYREWETQYF

J: TRBJ2-7
size: NA
V: TRBV12-3/TRBV12-4
D: TRBD1
DNA: TGTGCCAGCAGTTTATCTGGGACAGGGGGTCTTGAGCAGTACTTC
CDR3: CASSLSGTGGLEQYF

J: TRBJ2-3
size: once
V: TRBV20-1
D: NA
DNA: TGCAGTGCTAGACCTTTAGACAGGACCGACCATGTAAGCACAGATACGCAGTATTTT
CDR3: CSARPLDRTDHVSTDTQYF

J: TRBJ2-7
size: NA
V: TRBV20-1
D: NA
DNA: TGCAGTGCTCGAGGTGGCCCGAATAGCTACGAGCAGTACTTC
CDR3: CSARGGPNSYEQYF

J: TRBJ2-3
size: NA
V: TRBV20-1
D: NA
DNA: TGCAGTGCTAGAGTTGCGGGCCCCACAGATACGCAGTATTTT
CDR3: CSARVAGPTDTQYF

J: TRBJ1-5
size: few
V: TRBV20-1
D: NA
DNA: TGCAGTGCTAGCAGCCTCTATAGCAATCAGCCCCAGCATTTT
CDR3: CSASSLYSNQPQHF

J: TRBJ2-7
size: few
V: TRBV6-1
D: NA
DNA: TGTGCCGTTCGGTCTAGGGGGTTCTACGAGCAGTACTTC
CDR3: CAVRSRGFYEQYF

J: TRBJ2-7
size: NA
V: TRBV13
D: TRBD2
DNA: TGTGCCAGCAGCGGCGGGCTAGCGGGAAACGAGCAGTACTTC
CDR3: CASSGGLAGNEQYF

J: TRBJ2-7
size: NA
V: TRBV4-2
D: NA
DNA: TGTGCCAGCAGCCAAGAGTGGGCTAGCTCCTCCTACGAGCAGTACTTC
CDR3: CASSQEWASSSYEQYF

J: TRBJ2-1
size: NA
V: TRBV4-1
D: NA
DNA: TGCGCCAGCAGCCAAGATCTATGGTTAGCAGCTTCCTCGGACAATGAGCAGTTCTTC
CDR3: CASSQDLWLAASSDNEQFF

J: TRBJ1-2
size: NA
V: TRBV9
D: NA
DNA: TGTGCCAGCAGCGGGAGAGGACAGAGAAACCAGAACTATGGCTACACCTTC
CDR3: CASSGRGQRNQNYGYTF

J: TRBJ2-1
size: few
V: TRBV12-3/TRBV12-4
D: NA
DNA: TGTGCCAGCACCCAGGGGCTAGCGGACTACAATGAGCAGTTCTTC
CDR3: CASTQGLADYNEQFF

J: TRBJ2-7
size: few
V: TRBV4-3
D: NA
DNA: TGCGCCAGCAGCAAAAAGTCCGGGACGTATATTAGCTCCTACGAGCAGTACTTC
CDR3: CASSKKSGTYISSYEQYF

J: TRBJ2-7
size: NA
V: TRBV10-3
D: NA
DNA: TGTGCCATCAGTGAGAATCGAGCGGTCGGCAACGAGCAGTACTTC
CDR3: CAISENRAVGNEQYF

J: TRBJ1-1
size: NA
V: TRBV7-9
D: NA
DNA: TGTGCCAGCAGCGCCTACCATGGGGGGATCAAGAACACTGAAGCTTTCTTT
CDR3: CASSAYHGGIKNTEAFF

J: TRBJ2-1
size: few
V: TRBV29-1
D: NA
DNA: TGCAGCGTTGTGGTCAATACCGGGCCCCGAAGAAGTGAGCAGTTCTTC
CDR3: CSVVVNTGPRRSEQFF

J: TRBJ2-7
size: NA
V: TRBV3-1
D: NA
DNA: TGTGCCAGCAGCCAATATGACTTCTACGAGCAGTACTTC
CDR3: CASSQYDFYEQYF

J: TRBJ1-2
size: NA
V: TRBV12-3/TRBV12-4
D: TRBD1
DNA: TGTGCCAGCAGTTTCGAAGGGGGCGGAGGTCGATTTGGCTACACCTTC
CDR3: CASSFEGGGGRFGYTF

J: TRBJ2-7
size: few
V: TRBV4-2
D: TRBD1
DNA: TGTGCCAGCAGCCAAGGGGAAATACAGGGGGCGTTGGAGCAGTACTTC
CDR3: CASSQGEIQGALEQYF

J: TRBJ1-1
size: NA
V: TRBV20-1
D: NA
DNA: TGCAGTGCTAGAGATTGGAACACTGAAGCTTTCTTT
CDR3: CSARDWNTEAFF

J: TRBJ1-2
size: NA
V: TRBV25-1
D: TRBD1
DNA: TGTGCCAGCAGTGCGACAGGGAGGTATGGCTACACCTTC
CDR3: CASSATGRYGYTF

J: TRBJ1-6
size: NA
V: TRBV3-1
D: NA
DNA: TGTGCCAGCAGCCAAGATTCGACGGGGAGCTCCTATAATTCACCCCTCCACTTT
CDR3: CASSQDSTGSSYNSPLHF

J: TRBJ2-1
size: few
V: TRBV4-3
D: TRBD2
DNA: TGCGCCAGCAGCCAAGAGGGTCTAGCGGGAGGGAACAATGAGCAGTTCTTC
CDR3: CASSQEGLAGGNNEQFF

J: TRBJ2-7
size: NA
V: TRBV20-1
D: NA
DNA: TGCAGTGCTAGAGGGGGGGGACAGATGGTCTACGAGCAGTACTTC
CDR3: CSARGGGQMVYEQYF

J: TRBJ2-1
size: once
V: TRBV7-8
D: NA
DNA: TGTGCCAGCAGCTTAAGTGTGGGGGCCGCTAACAGTGAGCAGTTCTTC
CDR3: CASSLSVGAANSEQFF

J: TRBJ2-7
size: NA
V: TRBV10-3
D: TRBD2
DNA: TGTGCCATCAGGCCAACTAGCGGGCCTTACAATGAGCAGTACTTC
CDR3: CAIRPTSGPYNEQYF

J: TRBJ2-3
size: few
V: TRBV20-1
D: NA
DNA: TGCAGTGCTAGTTGGGCAGTAGGCACAGATACGCAGTATTTT
CDR3: CSASWAVGTDTQYF

J: TRBJ2-5
size: few
V: TRBV5-1
D: TRBD1
DNA: TGCGCCAGCAGCCAAGGGACAGCTAAAGAGACCCAGTACTTC
CDR3: CASSQGTAKETQYF

J: TRBJ1-2
size: NA
V: TRBV28
D: NA
DNA: TGTGCCAGCAGTTTATATGCACAGGGACGTAACTATGGCTACACCTTC
CDR3: CASSLYAQGRNYGYTF

J: TRBJ1-2
size: NA
V: TRBV12-3/TRBV12-4
D: TRBD1
DNA: TGTGCCAGCAGAGCTGGGGACAGCTCCTATGGCTACACCTTC
CDR3: CASRAGDSSYGYTF

J: TRBJ1-4
size: NA
V: TRBV7-9
D: NA
DNA: TGTGCCAGCAGCCCCGCGGGGGGGGAAAAACTGTTTTTT
CDR3: CASSPAGGEKLFF

J: TRBJ2-7
size: few
V: TRBV27
D: TRBD1
DNA: TGTGCCAGCAGTTTTTTGGGGACAGTCTACGAGCAGTACTTC
CDR3: CASSFLGTVYEQYF

J: TRBJ2-3
size: NA
V: TRBV20-1
D: TRBD2
DNA: TGCAGTGCTAGAGCCTTGGTCAGATTTGCGGGAGTGGAAGATACGCAGTATTTT
CDR3: CSARALVRFAGVEDTQYF

J: TRBJ2-5
size: NA
V: TRBV7-2
D: TRBD2
DNA: TGTGCCAGCAGCTTAGCCGGGACTAGCGGGGGAGGGGAGACCCAGTACTTC
CDR3: CASSLAGTSGGGETQYF

J: TRBJ2-3
size: NA
V: TRBV6-1
D: NA
DNA: TGTGCCAGCAGTATGGAAAGGGGCACAGATACGCAGTATTTT
CDR3: CASSMERGTDTQYF

J: TRBJ2-7
size: NA
V: TRBV7-2
D: NA
DNA: TGTGCCAGCAGCTTAGGGGCAACAGGACGGAGCTCCTACAATGAGCAGTACTTC
CDR3: CASSLGATGRSSYNEQYF

J: TRBJ1-1
size: NA
V: TRBV5-1
D: TRBD1
DNA: TGCGCCAGCAGCTGGGGGGACAGGGACGGAATGAACACTGAAGCTTTCTTT
CDR3: CASSWGDRDGMNTEAFF

J: TRBJ2-5
size: NA
V: TRBV27
D: NA
DNA: TGTGCCAGCAGTTTATACCCAACCGGAGGGGAGACCCAGTACTTC
CDR3: CASSLYPTGGETQYF

J: TRBJ1-1
size: NA
V: TRBV20-1
D: NA
DNA: TGCAGTGTTAAAGTAAGAATGAACACTGAAGCTTTCTTT
CDR3: CSVKVRMNTEAFF

J: TRBJ1-5
size: NA
V: TRBV6-5
D: NA
DNA: TGTGCCAGCAGATCAGAAATAGGTCAGCCCCAGCATTTT
CDR3: CASRSEIGQPQHF

J: TRBJ2-3
size: NA
V: TRBV7-2
D: NA
DNA: TGTGCCAGCAGCCAATACGGAGATACGCAGTATTTT
CDR3: CASSQYGDTQYF

J: TRBJ1-2
size: NA
V: TRBV28
D: NA
DNA: TGTGTCAGCACCATTAGACAGGACTATGGCTACACCTTC
CDR3: CVSTIRQDYGYTF

J: TRBJ2-6
size: NA
V: TRBV7-2
D: NA
DNA: TGTGCCAGCAGCTTAGTTACGGGTGCGGGGGCCAACGTCCTGACTTTC
CDR3: CASSLVTGAGANVLTF

J: TRBJ2-7
size: NA
V: TRBV20-1
D: NA
DNA: TGCAGTGCATCGACGCCAGGGTTCCACGAGCAGTACTTC
CDR3: CSASTPGFHEQYF

J: TRBJ2-1
size: NA
V: TRBV20-1
D: TRBD2
DNA: TGCAGTGCTAGAAGGCTAGCGGGGGTAGATGTGCAGTTCTTC
CDR3: CSARRLAGVDVQFF

J: TRBJ1-2
size: NA
V: TRBV2
D: TRBD1
DNA: TGTGCCGGATGGACAGGGGACGTCTATGGCTACACCTTC
CDR3: CAGWTGDVYGYTF

J: TRBJ2-5
size: NA
V: TRBV6-2/TRBV6-3
D: NA
DNA: TGTGCCAGCAGTTTGGGAACGGTGCAGTACTTC
CDR3: CASSLGTVQYF

J: TRBJ2-7
size: NA
V: TRBV25-1
D: NA
DNA: TGTGCCAGCACGACGGCGGCCTCCACGTACTTC
CDR3: CASTTAASTYF

J: TRBJ2-7
size: NA
V: TRBV5-1
D: TRBD2
DNA: TGCGCCAGCAGCTTGGCTCTAGCGGCCGAGCAGTACTTC
CDR3: CASSLALAAEQYF

J: TRBJ2-5
size: NA
V: TRBV6-4
D: TRBD2
DNA: TGCGCCAGCACCGGACTAGCGGGAGGTCTCCAAGAGACCCAGTACTTC
CDR3: CASTGLAGGLQETQYF